Each of the 9 T cell receptor beta chains below was sequenced from the same sample in a study of early T cells in non-severe SARS-CoV-2 infection. TCRdb processed the 5' RACE reads anew with MiXCR; each CDR3 protein has one entry. Here the sample spans 65,000 to 90,000 distinct CDR3 sequences, 10% to 15% being singletons. Sequencing was done on a sample of whole blood. The receptor source for this set is an adult who was a healthcare worker with PCR-confirmed SARS-CoV-2 infection or an uninfected control (not recorded which).

This clonotype was recorded a few times. One end of the junction is discordant with germline, which a read error may explain. V usage is TRBV29-1 and J usage is TRBJ2-7; possibly TRBD1 for D (6 bases). This CDR3 is built from 11 residues. Per the germline V gene, CDR1 is SQVTM and CDR2 is ANQGSEA. The CDR3 spells CSVESGTGISF. The CDR3 nucleotides read TGCAGCGTTGAGTCTGGTACAGGGATAAGCTTC.

The chain recombines TRBV12-3 or TRBV12-4 with TRBJ1-3; D unresolved. This CDR3 spans 14 amino acids. V was trimmed by 5 bases and J by 4 bases, leaving 12 bases between them. The CDR3 protein is CASSRSATGNTIYF. The CDR3 bases are TGTGCCAGCAGTCGGAGTGCGACAGGAAACACCATATATTTT.

This clonotype has just a few counts. The chain uses TRBV29-1 and TRBJ2-7; the match to TRBD1 covers 11 bases. Germline values: CDR1 SQVTM, CDR2 ANQGSEA. V was pared by 5 bases and J by 0 bases, with 3 bases of the junction left unmatched. The CDR3 has 14 residues. CDR3 sequence: CSVTGTGGSYEQYF. CDR3 coding DNA: TGCAGCGTTACCGGGACAGGGGGCTCCTACGAGCAGTACTTC.

This clonotype was found many times. J is TRBJ1-5 and V is TRBV12-3 or TRBV12-4; D remains ambiguous. This CDR3 contains 13 residues. With 5 bases removed from V and 9 bases from J, the gap between germline ends came to 14 bases. The CDR3 coding sequence is TGTGCCAGCAGTCGGAGGGTCGATGGGCCCCAGCATTTT. Residues: CASSRRVDGPQHF.

The rearrangement uses TRBV24-1 and TRBJ2-7, with unresolved D. The CDR3 is 19 amino acids. V lost 5 bases, J lost 2 bases, and 27 bases lay in between. Germline CDR1 KGHDR, CDR2 SFDVKD. The CDR3 sequence is CATSAVATPGFERAYEQYF. In DNA, the CDR3 is TGTGCCACCAGTGCTGTGGCGACTCCAGGATTTGAAAGGGCCTACGAGCAGTACTTC.

The chain links TRBV10-3 to TRBJ2-7; TRBD2 is a possible D gene (7 bases). The CDR3 is 11 residues long. Trimming took 10 bases from V and 6 from J, leaving 13 bases between them. In germline, CDR1 is ENHRY, CDR2 SYGVKD. The CDR3 reads CATLGGREQYF. For the CDR3, the DNA is TGTGCCACCCTGGGGGGGCGCGAGCAGTACTTC.

This clonotype has a count of ten or more. This chain links TRBV9 with TRBJ2-3; 7 bases line up with TRBD2. The CDR3 has 15 amino acids. Looked up from germline, CDR1 is SGDLS and CDR2 is YYNGEE. V lost 4 bases and J lost 2; bases outside the gene matches: 7. CDR3 protein: CASSWATSPTDTQYF. The CDR3 region has the DNA TGTGCCAGCAGCTGGGCGACTAGCCCCACAGATACGCAGTATTTT.

At least ten counts were recorded for this clonotype. V usage is TRBV6-6 and J usage is TRBJ2-1; unclear D gene. V dropped 2 bases and J dropped 1 base, with 12 bases sitting between them. The germline CDR1 and CDR2 sequences are MNHNY and SVGAGI (reference sequence). This CDR3 region has 16 residues. The CDR3 DNA is TGTGCCAGCAGTTACACAAAGGGCCCGTCCTACAATGAGCAGTTCTTC. This translates into CASSYTKGPSYNEQFF.

This clonotype was seen many times. The rearrangement links TRBV7-9 to TRBJ1-1; no reliable D call. The germline CDR1 and CDR2 sequences are SEHNR and FQNEAQ (reference sequence). The CDR3 spans 12 residues. V shed 7 bases and J shed 4 bases, with 10 bases lying between them. In nucleotides, the CDR3 is TGTGCCAGCACCCCATGGGGCACTGAAGCTTTCTTT. Residues: CASTPWGTEAFF.